The next 25 T cell receptor beta chains were all read from a single sample in a study of CD8+CD57+ T cells in acquired aplastic anemia. Patients included in sequencing had previously demonstrated CD8+CD57+ cell expansion by flow cytometry. CDR3 and TCR beta VDJ profiling relied on a genomic DNA template. MiXCR, run by TCRdb on the reads, gives a single entry per CDR3 protein. Of about 160,000 distinct CDR3 sequences listed, roughly 48% were seen once; the top ten hold approximately 2.8%. Input material: sorted CD4+, CD8+, or CD8+CD57+ T cells (not recorded which) from PBMCs. The receptor set was obtained from a human donor with aplastic anemia.

To note about this clonotype: Since a much larger clone is just one base distant, this may be a read error. V usage is TRBV7-2 and J usage is TRBJ1-4; the match to TRBD1 covers 8 bases. CDR1 and CDR2 from the germline V gene are SGHTA and FQGNSA. CDR3 length: 15 residues. Unmatched junction bases numbered 12, after V lost 3 bases and J lost 12 bases. CDR3 sequence reads: CASSFAGQGAEELFF. The CDR3 DNA is TGTGCCAGCAGCTTTGCTGGACAGGGAGCCGAAGAACTGTTTTTT.

At least ten counts were recorded for this clonotype. The rearrangement joins TRBV20-1 to TRBJ2-6, with a possible D match to TRBD1 (5 bases). Between the trimmed V and J ends, which lost 4 bases and 8 bases, there was a span of 24 bases. This CDR3 region has 17 residues. Germline CDR1 reads DFQATT; CDR2 reads SNEGSKA (reference sequence). DNA of the CDR3: TGCAGTGCTAAGAACAGTAGACAGATTCCCACCTCCAACGTCCTGACTTTC. Protein: CSAKNSRQIPTSNVLTF.

The sample holds a few counts of this clonotype. The chain employs TRBV20-1 and TRBJ2-3, with D hard to call. V was pared by 0 bases and J by 3 bases, with 7 bases between. The CDR3 sequence is 13 residues long. Germline V gene sequence: CDR1 DFQATT, CDR2 SNEGSKA (reference sequence). The CDR3 DNA follows: TGCAGTGCTAGAGATTCCGGGACAGATACGCAGTATTTT. Protein: CSARDSGTDTQYF.

A remark on this clonotype: This CDR3 is missing its conserved last phenylalanine or tryptophan, likely due to a read error. This rearrangement joins TRBV5-4 to TRBJ2-5; D might be TRBD2 (6 bases). Between the trimmed V and J ends, which lost 3 bases and 5 bases, there was a span of 14 bases. CDR1 is SGHNT and CDR2 is YYREEE in the germline V gene (reference sequence). The CDR3 is 14 residues long. The CDR3 bases are TGTGCCAGCAGCTCCCCCCCCGGAGGGGAGACCCAGTACCTC. Its translation: CASSSPPGGETQYL.

The chain is built from TRBV20-1 and TRBJ2-7; 8 bases fit TRBD1. This CDR3 has 14 amino acids. Germline CDR1 is DFQATT and CDR2 is SNEGSKA (reference sequence). Trimming took 2 bases from V and 6 from J; bases not matched to a gene: 9. CDR3 sequence: CSARPTGDRAEQYF. As DNA, the CDR3 is TGCAGTGCTAGACCGACAGGGGACCGAGCCGAGCAGTACTTC.

Many counts were recorded for this clonotype. This sequence joins TRBV5-1 and TRBJ2-5; perhaps D is TRBD1 or TRBD2 (6 bases each). Trimming cost V 2 bases and J 5 bases, with 16 bases left between them. This CDR3 has 15 amino acids. Germline CDR1 SGHRS, CDR2 YFSETQ. CDR3 region: CASSLNGGGGETQYF. For the CDR3, the DNA is TGCGCCAGCAGCTTAAACGGAGGGGGTGGTGAGACCCAGTACTTC.

The chain recombines TRBV20-1 with TRBJ2-7; D is possibly TRBD1 (6 bases). The germline V and J ends were trimmed by 4 bases and 6 bases, with 16 bases remaining between them. This CDR3 contains 13 residues. Germline assignment: CDR1 DFQATT and CDR2 SNEGSKA (reference sequence). This CDR3 reads CSATDRYGAEQYF. CDR3 nucleotides: TGCAGTGCTACCGACAGGTACGGGGCCGAGCAGTACTTC.

Note on this clonotype: With a much larger clone just one base away, this may be a read error. This chain joins TRBV5-6 and TRBJ2-5; perhaps TRBD1 as D (6 bases). This CDR3 has 13 amino acids. CDR1 and CDR2 from the germline V gene are SGHDT and YYEEEE. CDR3 in DNA: TGTGCCAGCATACGGACAGACACTGAGACCCGGTACTTC. Protein sequence: CASIRTDTETRYF.

In its sample, this clonotype was seen many times. The rearrangement links TRBV20-1 to TRBJ1-1; 12 bases are a match to TRBD1. The CDR3 loop spans 13 amino acids. Germline CDR1 DFQATT, CDR2 SNEGSKA (reference sequence). Trimming removed 6 bases from V and 5 bases from J; junction bases left unmatched: 4. The CDR3 is CSAPGQGATEAFF. The CDR3 coding sequence is TGCAGTGCGCCGGGACAGGGGGCAACTGAAGCTTTCTTT.

This clonotype was seen ten or more times. V usage is TRBV19 and J usage is TRBJ2-2; TRBD2 agrees at 10 bases. J lost 6 bases, V lost 7 bases, and 5 bases had no gene match. Germline CDR1 and CDR2: LNHDA and SQIVND (reference sequence). The CDR3 consists of 14 residues. CDR3 DNA sequence: TGTGCCAGTAACAGCGGGAGGGGAGCCGGGGAGCTGTTTTTT. Its protein is CASNSGRGAGELFF.

V and J are TRBV19 and TRBJ2-6, with D tentatively TRBD1 (6 bases). The V gene lost 6 bases and the J gene lost 0 bases, with 9 bases spanning the gap. Germline V gene data show CDR1 as LNHDA and CDR2 as SQIVND (reference sequence). The length of the CDR3 is 15 residues. Here the CDR3 DNA reads TGTGCCAGTAGAGGGGGATCCTCTGGGGCCAACGTCCTGACTTTC. Residues: CASRGGSSGANVLTF.

This clonotype was observed at least ten times. V gene TRBV6-2 or TRBV6-3 combines with J gene TRBJ2-7; 9 bases are shared with TRBD1. Trimming took 5 bases from V and 3 from J; bases not matched to a gene: 2. CDR1 is MNHEY, CDR2 SVGEGT, per germline. The CDR3 is made up of 13 amino acids. CDR3 coding DNA: TGTGCCAGCAGTAAGGACAGGGGCTACGAGCAGTACTTC. Amino acids: CASSKDRGYEQYF.

J is TRBJ1-2 and V is TRBV10-3, with D uncertain. V lost 4 bases, J lost 2 bases, and 11 bases lay in between. The CDR3 is made up of 14 amino acids. The germline CDR1 and CDR2 sequences are ENHRY and SYGVKD. CDR3 loop: CAISALGRNYGYTF. DNA of the CDR3: TGTGCCATCAGTGCCCTCGGCAGAAACTATGGCTACACCTTC.

This clonotype was seen ten or more times. The chain uses TRBV20-1 and TRBJ1-2, with 7 bases matching TRBD1. There are 13 residues in the CDR3. The germline V gene has CDR1 DFQATT and CDR2 SNEGSKA (reference sequence). With 5 bases clipped from V and 6 bases from J, the junction kept 9 bases outside the gene matches. CDR3 coding DNA: TGCAGTGCTGGAGGTGGGACAGCCAATGGCTACACCTTC. Residues: CSAGGGTANGYTF.

A note on this clonotype: This may come from a read error, since a much larger clone is one base off. As DNA, the CDR3 is TGCGCCAGCATAGACGGGGGTGGCACAGATACGCAGCATTTT. The encoded protein is CASIDGGGTDTQHF. The chain carries TRBV5-1 and TRBJ2-3, with D possibly TRBD1 on 5 matching bases. The end of the DNA fits TRBJ1-5 better, so the J call may be wrong. The CDR3 totals 14 residues. Germline V lookup: CDR1 SGHRS, CDR2 YFSETQ.

The sample holds many counts of this clonotype. This rearrangement joins TRBV12-3 or TRBV12-4 to TRBJ1-5; D call uncertain. Between the trimmed V and J ends, which lost 2 bases and 2 bases, there was a span of 10 bases. This CDR3 region has 15 residues. DNA of the CDR3: TGTGCCAGCAGTTTAAGGGTTAGTGGCAATCAGCCCCAGCATTTT. Amino acids: CASSLRVSGNQPQHF.

This clonotype occurred many times. V gene TRBV7-2 combines with J gene TRBJ1-5; 12 bases map to TRBD1. The CDR3 is 18 amino acids. Germline lookup yields CDR1 SGHTA and CDR2 FQGNSA. The trim removed 4 bases at V and 7 bases at J, leaving 14 bases unmatched. CDR3 sequence: CASSSRIPGQGAMQPQHF. CDR3 nucleotides: TGTGCCAGCAGCTCTCGAATTCCGGGACAGGGGGCGATGCAGCCCCAGCATTTT.

The J gene is TRBJ2-3, the V gene TRBV4-2; possibly TRBD2 for D (6 bases). V was clipped by 0 bases and J by 15 bases, with 13 bases between them. Looked up from germline, CDR1 is LGHNA and CDR2 is YNFKEQ. The CDR3 has 12 amino acids. Written as DNA, the CDR3 is TGTGCCAGCAGCCAAGATGTGGGACTGCTCTATTTT. Amino acid sequence: CASSQDVGLLYF.

In this sample, this clonotype turned up many times. This rearrangement joins TRBV30 to TRBJ1-3; D is perhaps TRBD1 (5 bases). The CDR3 extends over 14 amino acids. V was trimmed by 5 bases and J by 0 bases, leaving 11 bases between them. Germline CDR1 reads GTSNPN; CDR2 reads SVGIG (reference sequence). The CDR3 DNA reads as TGTGCCTGGGAAGGGACTTTCTCTGGAAACACCATATATTTT. This encodes CAWEGTFSGNTIYF.

This clonotype was observed a handful of times. The V and J genes are TRBV6-5 and TRBJ2-3; tentatively, D is TRBD2 (6 bases). V was shortened by 2 bases and J by 1 base, with 13 bases between the two germline ends. The CDR3 consists of 16 residues. CDR1 is MNHEY, CDR2 SVGAGI, per germline. In nucleotides, the CDR3 is TGTGCCAGCAGTTACCCCGGGGGATCCGGCACAGATACGCAGTATTTT. Translation: CASSYPGGSGTDTQYF.

The rearrangement joins TRBV25-1 to TRBJ2-1; 7 nucleotides align to TRBD2. This CDR3 comprises 16 residues. CDR1 and CDR2 from the germline V gene are MGHDK and SYGVNS. The J segment lost 5 bases and the V segment lost 4 bases, leaving 11 bases of the junction unmatched. In DNA form, the CDR3 reads TGTGCCAGCAGTGTGGGGAGCGGGATCAATCACAATGAGCAGTTCTTC. Its protein is CASSVGSGINHNEQFF.

As to this clonotype: One base away lies a much larger clone, so this may be a sequencing read error. This chain joins TRBV3-1 and TRBJ2-7; 8 bases map to TRBD1. CDR3 length: 16 residues. Germline V gene sequence: CDR1 LGHDT, CDR2 YNNKEL (reference sequence). The CDR3 spells CASSQLGQANRYEQHF. The DNA for the CDR3 is TGTGCCAGCAGCCAATTGGGACAGGCGAACCGCTACGAGCAGCACTTC.

This clonotype was detected ten times or more. The gene calls are TRBV4-3 and TRBJ1-5; D is undetermined. Trimming removed 0 bases from V and 7 bases from J, with 7 bases in between. The CDR3 contains 13 residues. Germline V gene lookup returns CDR1 LGHNA and CDR2 YSLEER. The CDR3 nucleotides are TGCGCCAGCAGCCAAGATATGGGGCAGCCCCAGCATTTT. This gives the protein CASSQDMGQPQHF.

This clonotype was recorded once. The rearrangement uses TRBV13 and TRBJ1-1; D gene ambiguous. V was trimmed by 6 bases and J by 6 bases, leaving 14 bases between them. Germline loops: CDR1 PRHDT, CDR2 FYEKMQ (reference sequence). This CDR3 is built from 13 residues. CDR3 sequence: CASSETPRPEAFF. The CDR3 nucleotides read TGTGCCAGCAGTGAGACTCCGAGGCCTGAAGCTTTCTTT. Combining the CDR3 with reference TRBV13 and TRBJ1-1 gives the whole variable domain AAGVIQSPRHLIKEKRETATLKCYPIPRHDTVYWYQQGPGQDPQFLISFYEKMQSDKGSIPDRFSAQQFSDYHSELNMSSLELGDSALYFCASSETPRPEAFFGQGTRLTVV.

The chain carries TRBV19 and TRBJ1-2; 12 bases fit TRBD1. Germline lookup yields CDR1 LNHDA and CDR2 SQIVND (reference sequence). V lost 5 bases to trimming and J lost 6 bases; unmatched junction nucleotides: 7. This CDR3 is built from 15 residues. The CDR3 loop reads CASSFPGQGANGYTF. The CDR3 DNA reads as TGTGCCAGTAGTTTTCCGGGACAGGGGGCGAATGGCTACACCTTC. The whole variable domain, filled in from reference TRBV19 and TRBJ1-2, reads DGGITQSPKYLFRKEGQNVTLSCEQNLNHDAMYWYRQDPGQGLRLIYYSQIVNDFQKGDIAEGYSVSREKKESFPLTVTSAQKNPTAFYLCASSFPGQGANGYTFGSGTRLTVV.